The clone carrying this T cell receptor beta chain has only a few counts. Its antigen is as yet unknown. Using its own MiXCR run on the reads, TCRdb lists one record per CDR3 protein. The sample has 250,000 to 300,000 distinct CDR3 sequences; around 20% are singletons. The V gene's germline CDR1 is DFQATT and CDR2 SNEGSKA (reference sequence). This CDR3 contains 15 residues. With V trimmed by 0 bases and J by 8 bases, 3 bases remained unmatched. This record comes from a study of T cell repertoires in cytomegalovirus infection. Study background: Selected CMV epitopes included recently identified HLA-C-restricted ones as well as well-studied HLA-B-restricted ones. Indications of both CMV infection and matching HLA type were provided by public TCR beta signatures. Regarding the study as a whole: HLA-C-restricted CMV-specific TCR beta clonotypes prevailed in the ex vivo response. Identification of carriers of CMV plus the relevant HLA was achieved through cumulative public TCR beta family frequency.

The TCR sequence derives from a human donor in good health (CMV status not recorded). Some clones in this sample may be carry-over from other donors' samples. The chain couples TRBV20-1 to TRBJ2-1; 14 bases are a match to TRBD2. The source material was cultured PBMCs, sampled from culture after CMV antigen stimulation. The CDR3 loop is CSARETSGRAHEQFF. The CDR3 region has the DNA TGCAGTGCTAGAGAGACTAGCGGGAGGGCCCATGAGCAGTTCTTC.